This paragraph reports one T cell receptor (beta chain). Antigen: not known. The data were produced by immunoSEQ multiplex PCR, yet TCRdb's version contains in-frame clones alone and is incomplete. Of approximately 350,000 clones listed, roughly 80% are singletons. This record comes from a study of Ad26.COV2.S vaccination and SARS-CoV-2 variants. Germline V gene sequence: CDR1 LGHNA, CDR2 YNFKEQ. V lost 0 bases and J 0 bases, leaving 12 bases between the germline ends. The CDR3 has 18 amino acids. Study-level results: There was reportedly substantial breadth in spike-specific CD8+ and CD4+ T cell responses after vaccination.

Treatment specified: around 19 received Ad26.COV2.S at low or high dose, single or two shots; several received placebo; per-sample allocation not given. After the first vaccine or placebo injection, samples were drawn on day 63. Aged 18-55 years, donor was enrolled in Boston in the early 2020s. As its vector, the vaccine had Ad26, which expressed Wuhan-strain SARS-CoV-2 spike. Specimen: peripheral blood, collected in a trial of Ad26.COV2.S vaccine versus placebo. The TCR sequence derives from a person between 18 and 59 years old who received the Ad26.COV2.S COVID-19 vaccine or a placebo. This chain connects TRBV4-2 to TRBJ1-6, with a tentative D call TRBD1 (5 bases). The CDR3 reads CASSQEPGSSSYNSPLHF. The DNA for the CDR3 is TGTGCCAGCAGCCAAGAGCCAGGGAGTAGCTCCTATAATTCACCCCTCCACTTT.